This record concerns one TCR beta chain sequence. The germline gives CDR1 MNHEY, CDR2 SVGAGI. This CDR3 has 11 residues. Trimming pared 6 bases from V and 9 bases from J, leaving 11 bases between. This specimen belongs to a study of blood T cell repertoires in COVID-19. Study as a whole: Collection of acute and convalescent COVID-19 samples took place in the United States, Italy and Spain. PBMCs, B-cell-depleted T cells, or T cells provided the cDNA or gDNA that made up the material.

Authors' processing steps: Amplifying reference gene primers gave estimates of nucleated cell counts. Repertoires were generated with immunoSEQ multiplex PCR, while TCRdb's copy carries only in-frame clones and drops some. D and trimming were read from the DNA, whereas the V and J calls and clone size are those reported in that table. The data show 45,000 to 55,000 clones, approximately 90% seen once. The sequencing sample was made of peripheral blood. V gene TRBV6-5 combines with J gene TRBJ1-1; the D is unclear. This sequence originates from a man older than 75 with acute or convalescent COVID-19. The CDR3, as DNA: TGTGCCAGCAGGTGGGCAAGGCAAGCTTTCTTT. This gives the protein CASRWARQAFF.